These 25 T cell receptor beta chains originate from one sample sequenced in a study of T cell repertoires in cytomegalovirus infection. Each CDR3 protein gets one entry after TCRdb re-called the reads with MiXCR. This repertoire shows more than 500,000 distinct CDR3 sequences, 16% found once; its top ten account for 20% to 30%. What was sequenced was CD8+ T cells from PBMCs. The source of these receptors is a human donor in good health (CMV status not recorded). Some clones in this sample may be carry-over from other donors' samples.

This clonotype has ten or more counts. This chain connects TRBV27 to TRBJ2-1; 11 bases are shared with TRBD2. This CDR3 is built from 22 residues. V gave up 5 bases and J gave up 4 bases; unmatched junction bases: 25. Germline CDR1 reads MNHEY; CDR2 reads SMNVEV (reference sequence). The CDR3 DNA sequence: TGTGCCAGCAGTCCTTATCGCCCATCACTAGCGGGGGTCACTCGGGATTACAATGAGCAGTTCTTC. This encodes CASSPYRPSLAGVTRDYNEQFF.

V gene TRBV20-1 combines with J gene TRBJ1-5, with D perhaps matching TRBD1 (5 bases). CDR1 DFQATT and CDR2 SNEGSKA come from the germline V gene (reference sequence). With 4 bases removed from V and 7 bases from J, the gap between germline ends came to 17 bases. The length of the CDR3 is 14 residues. The CDR3 is CSAIPGTAVQPQHF. DNA of the CDR3: TGCAGTGCTATCCCCGGGACGGCGGTACAGCCCCAGCATTTT.

This clonotype was detected many times. The rearrangement uses TRBV28 and TRBJ2-1; D is unclear. The V gene lost 6 bases and the J gene lost 4 bases, with 4 bases spanning the gap. This CDR3 region has 11 residues. The germline gives CDR1 MDHEN, CDR2 SYDVKM. CDR3 loop: CASRKYNEQFF. CDR3 DNA: TGTGCCAGCAGGAAGTACAATGAGCAGTTCTTC.

Comments on this clonotype: This sequence may be a read error, since a much larger clone differs from it by one base. This chain links TRBV7-6 with TRBJ1-1; a possible D gene is TRBD1 (5 bases). The CDR3 runs to 16 residues. CDR1 SGHVS and CDR2 FNYEAQ come from the germline V gene. CDR3 sequence (DNA): TGTGCCAGCAGCTCTCACCTCCAAGGCGTAGGGACTGAAGCTGTCTTT. It codes for CASSSHLQGVGTEAVF.

The rearrangement joins TRBV24-1 to TRBJ1-3; D remains unclear. This CDR3 is built from 13 residues. V was cut by 5 bases and J by 0 bases, with 4 bases left in between. Germline V CDR1 and CDR2: KGHDR, SFDVKD. The CDR3 sequence: CATSGSSGNTIYF. In nucleotides, the CDR3 is TGTGCCACCAGTGGTTCCTCTGGAAACACCATATATTTT.

This chain joins TRBV3-1 and TRBJ2-2; a possible D gene is TRBD1 (6 bases). Germline loops: CDR1 LGHDT, CDR2 YNNKEL (reference sequence). The CDR3 has 17 residues. V shed 6 bases and J shed 3 bases, with 20 bases lying between them. This CDR3 reads CASRMDRDTDYTGELFF. In nucleotides, the CDR3 is TGTGCCAGCAGGATGGATCGGGACACCGATTACACCGGGGAGCTGTTTTTT. Full variable domain (missing parts from reference TRBV3-1 and TRBJ2-2): DTAVSQTPKYLVTQMGNDKSIKCEQNLGHDTMYWYKQDSKKFLKIMFSYNNKELIINETVPNRFSPKSPDKAHLNLHINSLELGDSAVYFCASRMDRDTDYTGELFFGEGSRLTVL.

As concerns this clonotype: A read error may be the cause here, since a much bigger clone is one base away. The J gene is TRBJ2-7, the V gene TRBV20-1; TRBD2 matches at 11 bases. This CDR3 has 13 residues. The V gene's germline CDR1 is DFQATT and CDR2 SNEGSKA (reference sequence). Trimming at V came to 8 bases and at J to 5 bases, leaving 8 bases not matched to a gene. The CDR3 sequence: CSPLLAGENEQYF. As DNA, the CDR3 is TGCAGTCCCCTACTAGCGGGAGAAAACGAGCAGTACTTC.

This clonotype was detected ten times or more. The chain combines TRBV11-2 with TRBJ2-1; 10 nucleotides align to TRBD2. Unmatched junction bases numbered 7, after V lost 0 bases and J lost 5 bases. The CDR3 totals 17 residues. In germline, CDR1 is SGHAT, CDR2 FQNNGV. The chain's CDR3 is CASSLDSSGSVNNEQFF. The CDR3 DNA is TGTGCCAGCAGCTTAGACTCTAGCGGGAGCGTCAACAATGAGCAGTTCTTC. The full variable domain, its missing parts supplied by reference TRBV11-2 and TRBJ2-1, is EAGVAQSPRYKIIEKRQSVAFWCNPISGHATLYWYQQILGQGPKLLIQFQNNGVVDDSQLPKDRFSAERLKGVDSTLKIQPAKLEDSAVYLCASSLDSSGSVNNEQFFGPGTRLTVL.

The chain carries TRBV9 and TRBJ2-1; 7 bases are shared with TRBD2. Per germline, CDR1 SGDLS and CDR2 YYNGEE. The CDR3 loop spans 15 amino acids. J gave up 6 bases and V 5 bases, and 11 bases lay outside the gene matches. The CDR3 loop reads CASRPPAGESNEQFF. The DNA for the CDR3 is TGTGCCAGCAGACCCCCCGCGGGAGAATCCAATGAGCAGTTCTTC.

This clonotype appeared many times. This chain links TRBV7-9 with TRBJ1-1; D is unresolved. The CDR3 length is 17 residues. Germline V gene lookup returns CDR1 SEHNR and CDR2 FQNEAQ (reference sequence). V shed 0 bases and J shed 0 bases, with 14 bases lying between them. The CDR3, as DNA: TGTGCCAGCAGCTTAGCGGGTGGAGGGAATATGAACACTGAAGCTTTCTTT. Its translation: CASSLAGGGNMNTEAFF.

This chain uses TRBV6-6 with TRBJ1-3; no clear D. CDR3 length: 10 amino acids. Trimming removed 2 bases from V and 9 bases from J, with 2 bases in between. Germline assignment: CDR1 MNHNY and CDR2 SVGAGI (reference sequence). This CDR3 reads CASSYGTIYF. The CDR3 DNA follows: TGTGCCAGCAGTTACGGCACCATATATTTT.

This clonotype was detected a few times. The J gene is TRBJ1-5, the V gene TRBV6-8; no clear D. V was pared by 0 bases and J by 6 bases, with 9 bases between. The germline V gene has CDR1 MNHGY and CDR2 SAAAGT. The CDR3 is made up of 14 amino acids. This CDR3 reads CASSYSGSSQPQHF. DNA of the CDR3: TGTGCCAGCAGTTACTCAGGGTCTAGTCAGCCCCAGCATTTT.

J is TRBJ2-2 and V is TRBV12-3 or TRBV12-4; either TRBD1 or TRBD2 may fit D (5 bases each). V dropped 7 bases and J dropped 4 bases, with 10 bases sitting between them. The length of the CDR3 is 13 residues. The CDR3 sequence is CASNGDGTGELFF. The CDR3 coding sequence is TGTGCCAGCAACGGGGACGGCACCGGGGAGCTGTTTTTT.

The gene calls are TRBV15 and TRBJ2-1; 11 bases line up with TRBD1. Germline V gene sequence: CDR1 LNHNV, CDR2 YYDKDF (reference sequence). The ends lost 5 bases at V and 6 bases at J; junction bases unmatched: 6. The CDR3 contains 15 residues. CDR3 protein: CATSLRDRGSNEQFF. The CDR3 nucleotides read TGTGCCACCAGCCTCCGGGACAGGGGGTCCAATGAGCAGTTCTTC.

In its sample, this clonotype was seen many times. The V gene is TRBV27, the J gene TRBJ2-7; 9 bases are shared with TRBD1. Germline CDR1 reads MNHEY; CDR2 reads SMNVEV (reference sequence). Germline trimming cut 5 bases from V and 1 base from J; bases unmatched to any gene: 3. This CDR3 has 14 amino acids. The CDR3 here is CASSVGQGSYEQYF. DNA of the CDR3: TGTGCCAGCAGTGTCGGACAGGGGTCCTACGAGCAGTACTTC.

This clonotype was seen only a few times. The rearrangement joins TRBV25-1 to TRBJ1-6; 9 bases are shared with TRBD1. Germline loops: CDR1 MGHDK, CDR2 SYGVNS. This CDR3 contains 16 residues. Trimming cost V 4 bases and J 4 bases; bases outside gene matches: 5. The DNA of the CDR3 is TGTGCCAGCAGTGGAAGGACAGGGGTTTATAATTCACCCCTCCACTTT. It encodes CASSGRTGVYNSPLHF.

This chain links TRBV29-1 with TRBJ2-7, with TRBD2 matching 13 bases. V lost 6 bases and J lost 1; bases outside the gene matches: 3. The CDR3 has 14 residues. In germline, CDR1 is SQVTM, CDR2 ANQGSEA. The CDR3 DNA is TGCAGCGTCCCGGGACTAGCGGGATCCTACGAGCAGTACTTC. This sequence encodes CSVPGLAGSYEQYF.

The rearrangement joins TRBV7-9 to TRBJ1-3; D is unclear. There are 13 residues in the CDR3. Per germline, CDR1 SEHNR and CDR2 FQNEAQ (reference sequence). V gave up 6 bases and J gave up 8 bases, with 14 bases separating them. The CDR3 region is CASRSTRTDTIYF. The CDR3 region has the DNA TGTGCCAGCAGGTCGACCCGAACGGACACCATATATTTT.

In its sample, this clonotype was seen once. The chain couples TRBV6-4 to TRBJ2-2; 8 nucleotides line up with TRBD1. The CDR3 spans 14 residues. With 5 bases clipped from V and 5 bases from J, the junction kept 4 bases outside the gene matches. Looked up from germline, CDR1 is MRHNA and CDR2 is SNTAGT. The CDR3: CASSMGQETGELFF. The CDR3 coding sequence is TGTGCCAGCAGTATGGGACAGGAGACCGGGGAGCTGTTTTTT.

At least ten counts were recorded for this clonotype. The V gene is TRBV19, the J gene TRBJ2-2, with D possibly matching TRBD1 (6 bases). This CDR3 has 17 residues. V lost 8 bases and J lost 2, with 21 bases in between. Germline assignment: CDR1 LNHDA and CDR2 SQIVND (reference sequence). For the CDR3, the DNA is TGTGCCAGTGTAACGTTTTCAGGGGACACTAACACCGGGGAGCTGTTTTTT. Translation: CASVTFSGDTNTGELFF.

This clonotype was seen only a few times. V and J are TRBV20-1 and TRBJ2-1, with TRBD2 matching over 13 bases. From germline, CDR1 is DFQATT and CDR2 SNEGSKA (reference sequence). Trimming removed 6 bases from V and 4 bases from J; junction bases left unmatched: 6. There are 15 residues in the CDR3. The CDR3 sequence is CSARTSGSKYNEQFF. In DNA form, the CDR3 reads TGCAGTGCAAGGACTAGCGGGAGTAAATACAATGAGCAGTTCTTC.

The sample holds a few counts of this clonotype. The J gene is TRBJ2-7, the V gene TRBV24-1; tentatively, D is TRBD1 (6 bases). Germline CDR1 KGHDR, CDR2 SFDVKD. The CDR3 has 14 amino acids. With 4 bases removed from V and 0 bases from J, the gap between germline ends came to 9 bases. The CDR3 DNA reads as TGTGCCACCAGTGAGACAGGCATCTCCTACGAGCAGTACTTC. This codes for CATSETGISYEQYF.

This clonotype was seen a few times. V usage is TRBV27 and J usage is TRBJ2-1; 10 bases agree with TRBD1. V lost 4 bases to trimming and J lost 4 bases; unmatched junction nucleotides: 7. The germline V gene encodes CDR1 MNHEY and CDR2 SMNVEV (reference sequence). This CDR3 contains 16 residues. The CDR3 loop is CASSSTRDRGYNEQFF. DNA for the CDR3: TGTGCCAGCAGTTCGACCCGGGACAGGGGTTACAATGAGCAGTTCTTC.

A remark on this clonotype: It may be a read error: a sequence one base away is much more abundant. This chain uses TRBV6-2 or TRBV6-3 with TRBJ2-1; possibly TRBD2 for D (5 bases). The CDR3 extends over 13 amino acids. Germline V CDR1 and CDR2: MNHEY, SVGEGT. CDR3 DNA sequence: TGTGCCAGCAGTTCTAGCTTGGTAAATGAGCAGTCCTTC. Amino acid sequence: CASSSSLVNEQSF.

This clonotype came up a few times. The rearrangement links TRBV20-1 to TRBJ1-2; D is ambiguous. Germline V CDR1 and CDR2: DFQATT, SNEGSKA (reference sequence). Trimming cost V 5 bases and J 6 bases, with 13 bases left between them. The CDR3 contains 12 residues. In DNA, the CDR3 is TGCAGTGCTCCCCGAGGGCGGAATGGCTACACCTTC. Its protein is CSAPRGRNGYTF.